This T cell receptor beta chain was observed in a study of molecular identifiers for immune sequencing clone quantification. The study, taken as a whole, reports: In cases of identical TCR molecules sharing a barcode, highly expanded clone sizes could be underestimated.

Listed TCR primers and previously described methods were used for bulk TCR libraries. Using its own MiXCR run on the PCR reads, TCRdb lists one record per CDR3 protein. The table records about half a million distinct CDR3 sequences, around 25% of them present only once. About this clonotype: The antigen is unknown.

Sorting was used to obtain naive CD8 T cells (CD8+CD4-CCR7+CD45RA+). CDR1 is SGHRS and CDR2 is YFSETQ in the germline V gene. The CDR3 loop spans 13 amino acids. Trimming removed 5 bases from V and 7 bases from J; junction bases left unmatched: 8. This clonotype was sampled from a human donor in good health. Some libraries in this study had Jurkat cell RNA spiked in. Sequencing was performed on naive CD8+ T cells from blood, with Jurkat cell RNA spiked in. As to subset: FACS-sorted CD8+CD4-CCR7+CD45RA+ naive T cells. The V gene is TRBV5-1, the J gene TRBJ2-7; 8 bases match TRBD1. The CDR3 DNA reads TGCGCCAGCAGTTGGACAGGGACGGGGGAGCAGTACTTC. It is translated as CASSWTGTGEQYF.